This is a list of T cell receptor beta chains from one sample in a study of CD8 T cells in ankylosing spondylitis. In TCRdb, the 5' RACE reads were re-called with MiXCR into one record per CDR3 protein. Altogether under 950,000 distinct CDR3 sequences are present, 15% to 20% being singletons, with the ten largest covering around 19%. The sequencing input was blood, either unsorted or a sorted T cell fraction (not recorded which). The receptors here all came from a male donor with ankylosing spondylitis. CDR3s include the opening cysteine and the closing phenylalanine or tryptophan. Each record gives: D gene, clone size, V gene, J gene, CDR3 protein, CDR3 DNA. A D gene is named only where the DNA matches it firmly. Size tells how often a clone was seen (once, few, many) or the class of an expanded clone, and some rows leave it out.

-,few,TRBV20-1,TRBJ1-4,CSAREAGLDEKLFF,TGCAGTGCTAGAGAGGCGGGGTTGGATGAAAAACTGTTTTTT
TRBD1,-,TRBV10-2,TRBJ2-7,CASSVGQGNWEQYF,TGCGCCAGCAGTGTCGGACAGGGGAACTGGGAGCAGTACTTC
-,-,TRBV5-1,TRBJ2-1,CASKREGGEQFF,TGCGCCAGCAAAAGGGAAGGGGGTGAGCAGTTCTTC
-,many,TRBV29-1,TRBJ2-3,CSALKTGTDTQYF,TGCAGCGCCCTCAAGACAGGCACAGATACGCAGTATTTT
-,few,TRBV20-1,TRBJ1-2,CSASPGRGFYGYTF,TGCAGTGCTAGTCCGGGACGTGGATTTTATGGCTACACCTTC
-,few,TRBV2,TRBJ1-3,CASTGHRPSSGNTIYF,TGTGCCAGCACGGGACACCGACCCTCCTCTGGAAACACCATATATTTT
-,-,TRBV7-2,TRBJ1-5,CASSLARQSGLDNQPQHF,TGTGCCAGCAGCTTAGCTCGACAGTCGGGGTTGGACAATCAGCCCCAGCATTTT
-,-,TRBV5-1,TRBJ2-7,CASSLSAGVFEQYF,TGCGCCAGCAGCTTGTCGGCAGGGGTCTTCGAGCAGTACTTC
-,few,TRBV7-9,TRBJ1-1,CASSLATYAEAFF,TGTGCCAGCAGCTTAGCGACGTACGCTGAAGCTTTCTTT
TRBD1,many,TRBV5-1,TRBJ1-2,CASSTAGGGGYGYTF,TGCGCCAGCAGCACCGCAGGGGGCGGAGGCTATGGCTACACCTTC
-,-,TRBV20-1,TRBJ1-6,CSARDRGGFNSPLHF,TGCAGTGCTAGAGATCGGGGGGGGTTCAATTCACCCCTCCACTTT
TRBD2,-,TRBV7-8,TRBJ2-3,CASSPDLAGIRLEDTQYF,TGTGCCAGCAGCCCCGACCTAGCGGGAATACGGCTGGAAGATACGCAGTATTTT
TRBD2,-,TRBV7-3,TRBJ2-7,CASSPKGRGAAGEQYF,TGTGCCAGCAGCCCCAAAGGGCGGGGGGCGGCCGGGGAGCAGTACTTC
-,few,TRBV18,TRBJ2-6,CASSTDAISGANVLTF,TGTGCCAGCTCAACAGACGCAATCTCTGGGGCCAACGTCCTGACTTTC
-,many,TRBV5-1,TRBJ2-7,CASSPDRYYEQYF,TGCGCCAGCAGCCCCGACAGATACTACGAGCAGTACTTC
-,-,TRBV28,TRBJ2-5,CASSLVGSTETQYF,TGTGCCAGCAGTTTAGTCGGCTCTACTGAGACCCAGTACTTC
TRBD2,-,TRBV20-1,TRBJ2-3,CSAPIAGGRTDTQYF,TGCAGTGCCCCGATAGCGGGAGGGCGGACAGATACGCAGTATTTT
-,few,TRBV12-3/TRBV12-4,TRBJ2-7,CASSLGLNQYF,TGTGCCAGCAGTTTGGGACTCAACCAGTACTTC
TRBD2,few,TRBV15,TRBJ2-7,CATSTGLAYEQYF,TGTGCCACCAGCACGGGACTAGCCTACGAGCAGTACTTC
-,-,TRBV5-6,TRBJ1-6,CASSLDPQNGSPLHF,TGTGCCAGCAGCTTGGATCCCCAGAATGGTTCACCCCTCCACTTT
TRBD2,few,TRBV20-1,TRBJ2-1,CSARDGMRTSAHSYNEQFF,TGCAGTGCTAGAGATGGCATGAGGACTAGCGCTCACTCCTACAATGAGCAGTTCTTC
-,-,TRBV5-1,TRBJ2-7,CASSWELSKGEQYF,TGCGCCAGCAGCTGGGAGTTGTCTAAGGGCGAGCAGTACTTC
-,few,TRBV5-1,TRBJ1-3,CASSLAPGTGNTIYF,TGCGCCAGCAGCTTGGCCCCGGGCACGGGGAACACCATATATTTT
-,few,TRBV7-9,TRBJ2-2,CASSLKAGELFF,TGTGCCAGCAGCTTAAAGGCCGGGGAGCTGTTTTTT
-,few,TRBV7-2,TRBJ2-3,CASSPRELASADTQYF,TGTGCCAGCAGTCCCCGTGAGCTAGCGAGCGCAGATACGCAGTATTTT
-,few,TRBV3-1,TRBJ2-3,CASSGNRDPTSTDTQYF,TGTGCCAGCAGCGGAAACCGGGATCCCACGAGCACAGATACGCAGTATTTT
-,many,TRBV12-3/TRBV12-4,TRBJ1-1,CASKAGTTATEAFF,TGTGCCAGCAAAGCCGGGACAACGGCCACTGAAGCTTTCTTT
-,-,TRBV6-1,TRBJ1-1,CASSGWRGNTEAFF,TGTGCCAGCAGTGGGTGGCGGGGGAATACTGAAGCTTTCTTT
-,-,TRBV12-3/TRBV12-4,TRBJ2-2,CASSVLEITGELFF,TGTGCCAGCAGTGTTCTAGAGATCACCGGGGAGCTGTTTTTT
TRBD2,-,TRBV12-3/TRBV12-4,TRBJ2-1,CATPGGESGNEQFF,TGTGCCACTCCCGGGGGGGAAAGTGGAAATGAGCAGTTCTTC
-,-,TRBV4-1,TRBJ2-5,CASSQGPGSVQETQYF,TGCGCCAGCAGCCAAGGCCCTGGTAGCGTGCAAGAGACCCAGTACTTC
-,few,TRBV20-1,TRBJ2-7,CSARNSGAGEQYF,TGCAGTGCTAGGAATTCGGGGGCGGGCGAGCAGTACTTC
TRBD1,many,TRBV6-1,TRBJ1-1,CASTPDRVRTTEAFF,TGTGCCAGCACCCCTGACAGGGTTCGGACCACTGAAGCTTTCTTT
-,-,TRBV12-3/TRBV12-4,TRBJ2-5,CASSLAHNSWETQYF,TGTGCCAGCAGTTTAGCGCATAATAGTTGGGAGACCCAGTACTTC
-,few,TRBV4-1,TRBJ2-2,CASSQDRGAMNTGELFF,TGCGCCAGCAGCCAAGATCGGGGGGCCATGAACACCGGGGAGCTGTTTTTT
TRBD1,few,TRBV28,TRBJ2-2,CASSSGTATGELFF,TGTGCCAGCAGTTCCGGGACAGCAACCGGGGAGCTGTTTTTT
-,few,TRBV9,TRBJ2-7,CASSQEAEAPYEQYF,TGTGCCAGCAGCCAGGAGGCCGAGGCCCCCTACGAGCAGTACTTC
TRBD2,few,TRBV12-3/TRBV12-4,TRBJ2-2,CASTNFQGLAGAGELFF,TGTGCCAGCACCAACTTCCAGGGACTAGCGGGAGCCGGGGAGCTGTTTTTT
TRBD1,-,TRBV9,TRBJ2-1,CASSASGQGRNEQFF,TGTGCCAGCAGCGCCAGCGGACAGGGGAGGAATGAGCAGTTCTTC
TRBD1,few,TRBV5-1,TRBJ1-6,CASSLAGNRGNSPLHF,TGCGCCAGCAGCTTGGCCGGCAACAGGGGTAATTCACCCCTCCACTTT
-,-,TRBV5-1,TRBJ1-4,CASSLTAAEEKLFF,TGCGCCAGCAGCCTGACAGCTGCCGAGGAAAAACTGTTTTTT
-,-,TRBV15,TRBJ2-7,CATSRTPQGPAYEQYF,TGTGCCACCAGCAGAACACCACAGGGTCCTGCGTACGAGCAGTACTTC
-,few,TRBV20-1,TRBJ2-2,CSAREMTGHTGELFF,TGCAGTGCTAGGGAAATGACTGGCCACACCGGGGAGCTGTTTTTT
-,-,TRBV6-5,TRBJ1-3,CASSYMGGSGNTIYF,TGTGCCAGCAGTTACATGGGGGGCTCTGGAAACACCATATATTTT
-,few,TRBV5-1,TRBJ2-1,CASSLTTLYNEQFF,TGCGCCAGCAGCTTGACCACTTTATACAATGAGCAGTTCTTC
-,many,TRBV28,TRBJ2-5,CASSFRRQLGETQYF,TGTGCCAGCAGTTTCCGCAGACAACTGGGGGAGACCCAGTACTTC
TRBD2,few,TRBV4-1,TRBJ2-7,CASSQSSGRGDEQYF,TGCGCCAGCAGCCAATCTAGCGGGAGAGGAGACGAGCAGTACTTC
TRBD1,few,TRBV12-3/TRBV12-4,TRBJ2-5,CASSYAITGTGEETQYF,TGTGCCAGCAGTTACGCTATTACCGGGACAGGGGAAGAGACCCAGTACTTC
-,-,TRBV3-1,TRBJ2-3,CASSWTVYGEDTQYF,TGTGCCAGCAGTTGGACAGTGTATGGGGAAGATACGCAGTATTTT
-,-,TRBV6-4,TRBJ2-1,CASSDSGGGLPKFF,TGTGCCAGCAGTGACAGTGGGGGAGGACTGCCCAAGTTCTTC
-,few,TRBV12-3/TRBV12-4,TRBJ2-1,CASSAGLGSSYNEQFF,TGTGCCAGCTCTGCCGGGCTAGGAAGCTCCTACAATGAGCAGTTCTTC
TRBD2,few,TRBV6-2/TRBV6-3,TRBJ2-7,CASSYSKREPYEQYF,TGTGCCAGCAGTTACTCCAAGCGGGAGCCTTACGAGCAGTACTTC
TRBD1,few,TRBV4-1,TRBJ2-7,CASSHLVGQGSYEQYF,TGCGCCAGCAGCCATTTGGTAGGACAGGGGAGTTACGAGCAGTACTTC